The rows below give T cell receptor beta chains drawn from one sample of a study of vaccination effects on CD4 cells after COVID-19. Generated by immunoSEQ multiplex PCR, the TCRdb table keeps only in-frame clones and is missing some. The table shows 50,000 to 60,000 clones, with over 65% occurring only once. These receptors lack a known antigen. Here the sequenced sample was CD4+ T cells from PBMCs cultured without peptide, taken before COVID-19 vaccination. The receptors were sampled from a human donor who received a COVID-19 vaccine. CDR3s include the opening cysteine and the closing phenylalanine or tryptophan. The order of the fields is J gene, D gene, V gene, clone size, CDR3 protein, CDR3 DNA. A D gene is named only where the DNA matches it firmly. The listing skips clone size in some rows; elsewhere it reads once, few, many or a size class.

TRBJ2-1,-,TRBV4-2,few,CASTDSGGSSYNEQFF,TGTGCCAGCACCGACAGCGGTGGGAGCTCCTACAATGAGCAGTTCTTC
TRBJ2-3,TRBD1,TRBV5-6,-,CASSTGQGADTQYF,TGTGCCAGCAGCACAGGACAGGGCGCAGATACGCAGTATTTT
TRBJ1-1,TRBD1,TRBV9,-,CASSVEGQGKGEAFF,TGTGCCAGCAGCGTAGAGGGACAGGGCAAGGGTGAAGCTTTCTTT
TRBJ1-5,-,TRBV5-1,few,CASSLVVGQPQHF,TGCGCCAGCAGCTTGGTCGTCGGTCAGCCCCAGCATTTT
TRBJ1-3,-,TRBV28,-,CASSVIQGNTIYF,TGTGCCAGCAGCGTAATCCAGGGAAACACCATATATTTT
TRBJ2-2,TRBD2,TRBV28,-,CASSRPGGDRELFF,TGTGCCAGCAGCCGTCCGGGAGGTGACCGGGAGCTGTTTTTT
TRBJ2-3,TRBD2,TRBV28,-,CASSRKGGLAGVVDTQYF,TGTGCCAGCAGCCGGAAAGGGGGACTAGCGGGGGTTGTAGATACGCAGTATTTT
TRBJ1-1,TRBD1,TRBV19,-,CASSIRGQGITEAFF,TGTGCCAGTAGTATACGGGGACAGGGTATAACTGAAGCTTTCTTT
TRBJ1-1,TRBD1,TRBV30,-,CAWSEQGYTEAFF,TGTGCCTGGAGTGAACAGGGGTACACTGAAGCTTTCTTT
TRBJ2-5,TRBD1,TRBV6-5,once,CASSFSRQGQETQYF,TGTGCCAGCAGCTTTTCACGACAGGGGCAAGAGACCCAGTACTTC
TRBJ1-5,TRBD1,TRBV2,few,CASSEFGTGSQPQHF,TGTGCCAGCAGTGAATTTGGGACAGGTTCCCAGCCCCAGCATTTT
TRBJ1-1,-,TRBV7-3,-,CASSLSQNTEAFF,TGTGCCAGCAGCTTGTCACAGAACACTGAAGCTTTCTTT
TRBJ2-1,TRBD1,TRBV9,-,CASSVGRGPRYNEQFF,TGTGCCAGCAGCGTAGGAAGGGGGCCCCGCTACAATGAGCAGTTCTTC
TRBJ1-2,TRBD1,TRBV7-2,-,CASRRDRGGNGYTF,TGTGCCAGCAGAAGAGACAGGGGAGGGAATGGCTACACCTTC
TRBJ1-1,-,TRBV12-3/TRBV12-4,-,CASSPTENTEAFF,TGTGCCAGCAGCCCCACAGAGAACACTGAAGCTTTCTTT
TRBJ1-1,-,TRBV11-2,-,CASSAGGRGTEAFF,TGTGCCAGCAGCGCCGGAGGGCGGGGGACTGAAGCTTTCTTT
TRBJ1-1,-,TRBV5-1,-,CASSITTGNTEAFF,TGCGCCAGCAGCATTACCACGGGGAACACTGAAGCTTTCTTT
TRBJ2-4,-,TRBV29-1,-,CSVVAYPKNIQYF,TGCAGCGTTGTTGCTTATCCCAAAAACATTCAGTACTTC
TRBJ2-5,-,TRBV19,once,CASSLGGTQYF,TGTGCCAGTAGTTTAGGGGGGACCCAGTACTTC
TRBJ1-1,-,TRBV18,few,CASQSGIASTEAFF,TGTGCCAGCCAATCAGGGATTGCAAGCACTGAAGCTTTCTTT